This T cell receptor (beta chain) was documented in a study of breast tumors, draining lymph nodes, adjacent tissues. Breast cancer patients provided tissue from their axillary draining lymph nodes. This clonotype was seen a single time. TCRdb re-analysed the multiplex PCR reads in MiXCR, keeping a single row per CDR3 protein. The sample carries approximately 200,000 distinct CDR3 sequences, approximately 33% recorded once. V lost 1 base to trimming and J lost 7 bases; unmatched junction nucleotides: 7. This CDR3 comprises 15 residues. Germline V gene lookup returns CDR1 SNHLY and CDR2 FYNNEI. The sample consisted of axillary lymph node tissue. This TCR derives from a female donor with breast cancer. Some clones in this sample may be carry-over from other donors' samples. The J gene is TRBJ1-5, the V gene TRBV2, with 7 bases identical to TRBD1. The DNA for the CDR3 is TGTGCCAGCAGTGAAGACAGGGGAGATACGCAGCCCCAGCATTTT. Translated: CASSEDRGDTQPQHF.